The 29 T cell receptor beta chains presented below share a single source sample, sequenced in a study of monozygotic twins with inflammatory bowel disease (dated by TCRdb to the late 2010s). Library preparation used 5' RACE. The instrument given in TCRdb is Illumina HiSeq 2500. Once TCRdb had reprocessed the reads, it stored one entry per CDR3 protein sequence and supplied no DNA. The table for this sample records about 380,000 distinct CDR3 sequences. The ten largest make up just over 2.5% of the sample. Material: blood. The source is a human donor with ulcerative colitis or Crohn's disease, or a healthy co-twin of an affected twin (not recorded which).

J is TRBJ2-5 and V is TRBV7-2; TCRdb outputs TRBD1, but without DNA this stays unchecked. Germline-derived CDR1 and CDR2 are SGHTA and FQGNSA. The length of the CDR3 is 13 residues. The CDR3 sequence is CASSYGTKETQYF.

The chain couples TRBV7-9 to TRBJ2-7; the TCRdb call, TRBD1, lacks DNA for checking. The CDR3 contains 12 residues. CDR1 SEHNR and CDR2 FQNEAQ come from the germline V gene (reference sequence). Here the CDR3 reads CASSPSGHEQYF.

J is TRBJ2-1 and V is TRBV12-3 or TRBV12-4; the TCRdb D gene call, TRBD2, has no DNA to confirm it. This CDR3 has 14 amino acids. This CDR3 reads CASSLGFTSLASNF.

J is TRBJ2-7 and V is TRBV28; TCRdb lists TRBD1, though no DNA is available to test this call. The length of the CDR3 is 13 residues. Germline CDR1 reads MDHEN; CDR2 reads SYDVKM. CDR3 sequence reads: CASTSGPVYEQYF.

The J gene is TRBJ1-6, the V gene TRBV6-5; TCRdb indicates TRBD1, and absent DNA this call remains unverified. The germline V gene encodes CDR1 MNHEY and CDR2 SVGAGI. This CDR3 is 16 amino acids long. The CDR3 region is CASSYSVTAYNSPLHF.

The chain couples TRBV5-1 to TRBJ2-2; TCRdb selects TRBD2, and the lack of DNA leaves this call unchecked. The V gene's germline CDR1 is SGHRS and CDR2 YFSETQ. The CDR3 runs to 13 residues. CDR3 protein: CASTLETSGELFF. Full variable domain (missing parts from reference TRBV5-1 and TRBJ2-2): KAGVTQTPRYLIKTRGQQVTLSCSPISGHRSVSWYQQTPGQGLQFLFEYFSETQRNKGNFPGRFSGRQFSNSRSEMNVSTLELGDSALYLCASTLETSGELFFGEGSRLTVL.

The chain links TRBV4-3 to TRBJ2-7; the TCRdb call, TRBD1, lacks DNA for checking. The V gene's germline CDR1 is LGHNA and CDR2 YSLEER. The CDR3 has 15 amino acids. The CDR3 here is CASSPPAGNSYEQYF.

This chain joins TRBV20-1 and TRBJ1-1; TCRdb picks TRBD1, but there is no DNA to check that call. Germline-derived CDR1 and CDR2 are DFQATT and SNEGSKA (reference sequence). The CDR3 covers 13 residues. The CDR3 loop reads CSATPDSNTEAFF.

This rearrangement joins TRBV9 to TRBJ2-6. Per germline, CDR1 SGDLS and CDR2 YYNGEE. CDR3 size: 16 residues. This CDR3 reads CASSTDPPSGANVLTF.

The chain has TRBV27 and TRBJ2-6; TCRdb's assignment of TRBD2 cannot be checked, as there is no DNA. The length of the CDR3 is 15 residues. Per the germline V gene, CDR1 is MNHEY and CDR2 is SMNVEV (reference sequence). CDR3 loop: CASSLSGTAINVLTF.

The CDR3 here is CASRGEHTQYF. The rearrangement links TRBV12-3 or TRBV12-4 to TRBJ2-3; TCRdb designates TRBD1, a call that cannot be tested without DNA. This CDR3 comprises 11 residues.

This sequence joins TRBV4-1 and TRBJ2-1; TCRdb's D call, TRBD1, is unchecked because there is no DNA. Germline V gives CDR1 MGHRA, CDR2 YSYEKL. There are 15 residues in the CDR3. The CDR3 sequence: CASSQAGAGSNEQFF.

V is TRBV19 and J is TRBJ1-5; TCRdb proposes TRBD1, but this gene call is untestable without DNA. Germline V gene lookup returns CDR1 LNHDA and CDR2 SQIVND (reference sequence). The CDR3 runs 12 residues. CDR3: CASDRPYQPQHF. The variable domain in full, completed from reference TRBV19 and TRBJ1-5, reads DGGITQSPKYLFRKEGQNVTLSCEQNLNHDAMYWYRQDPGQGLRLIYYSQIVNDFQKGDIAEGYSVSREKKESFPLTVTSAQKNPTAFYLCASDRPYQPQHFGDGTRLSIL.

The chain uses TRBV2 and TRBJ2-7; TCRdb's D gene call, TRBD1, goes unchecked for lack of DNA. The CDR3 loop spans 13 amino acids. Germline loops: CDR1 SNHLY, CDR2 FYNNEI. Here the CDR3 reads CASIATGHYEQYF.

The chain is built from TRBV18 and TRBJ2-3; TCRdb's assignment of TRBD1 cannot be checked, as there is no DNA. CDR1 KGHSH and CDR2 LQKENI come from the germline V gene. This CDR3 has 15 amino acids. CDR3 amino acids: CASSPGTGTSDTQYF.

This rearrangement joins TRBV20-1 to TRBJ2-3; the TCRdb call, TRBD2, lacks DNA for checking. The CDR3 contains 18 residues. Per the germline V gene, CDR1 is DFQATT and CDR2 is SNEGSKA (reference sequence). This chain's CDR3 is CSARDDSRGLAGRDTQYF.

The chain couples TRBV5-1 to TRBJ2-5; no DNA is available, so the TRBD1 call from TCRdb remains unchecked. This CDR3 is 14 amino acids long. CDR1 and CDR2 (germline): SGHRS, YFSETQ. Here the CDR3 reads CASSLVVGGETQYF.

V gene TRBV12-3 or TRBV12-4 combines with J gene TRBJ2-5; TCRdb lists TRBD1, though no DNA is available to test this call. The CDR3 is 14 residues long. The CDR3 here is CASSYGGSRETQYF.

V and J are TRBV3-1 and TRBJ1-4. From germline, CDR1 is LGHDT and CDR2 YNNKEL (reference sequence). The CDR3 sequence is 15 residues long. The CDR3 loop is CASSQDLGLSEKLFF.

The chain recombines TRBV18 with TRBJ1-1. This CDR3 comprises 14 residues. Germline V gene data show CDR1 as KGHSH and CDR2 as LQKENI. CDR3 region: CASSPQRGNTEAFF.

The CDR3 region is CASSPLDRISYNSPLHF. The chain joins TRBV18 to TRBJ1-6. This CDR3 has 17 amino acids. CDR1 and CDR2 from the germline V gene are KGHSH and LQKENI.

V gene TRBV5-1 combines with J gene TRBJ2-1; the D call of TRBD1 rests on TCRdb alone, since no DNA is present to check it. The CDR3 sequence is 19 residues long. CDR1 SGHRS and CDR2 YFSETQ come from the germline V gene. The CDR3 reads CASSSRGARTYRSYNEQFF.

This chain connects TRBV27 to TRBJ1-1. The V gene's germline CDR1 is MNHEY and CDR2 SMNVEV (reference sequence). The CDR3 has 15 amino acids. This chain's CDR3 is CASSETRGMNTEAFF.

This chain uses TRBV5-1 with TRBJ2-3. CDR1 is SGHRS, CDR2 YFSETQ, per germline. The CDR3 is made up of 14 amino acids. This CDR3 reads CASSLGRIQDTQYF. Combining the CDR3 with reference TRBV5-1 and TRBJ2-3 gives the whole variable domain KAGVTQTPRYLIKTRGQQVTLSCSPISGHRSVSWYQQTPGQGLQFLFEYFSETQRNKGNFPGRFSGRQFSNSRSEMNVSTLELGDSALYLCASSLGRIQDTQYFGPGTRLTVL.

The chain joins TRBV4-3 to TRBJ2-3. Germline assignment: CDR1 LGHNA and CDR2 YSLEER. CDR3 length: 14 residues. The CDR3: CASSQDRLSDTQYF.

This chain joins TRBV6-1 and TRBJ2-3. The germline V gene has CDR1 MNHNS and CDR2 SASEGT. The CDR3 contains 15 residues. CDR3 residues: CASTHRGIYTDTQYF.

This chain links TRBV7-9 with TRBJ1-5; without DNA, the TCRdb call of TRBD1 cannot be checked. CDR3 size: 17 residues. Germline V gene data show CDR1 as SEHNR and CDR2 as FQNEAQ (reference sequence). The CDR3 is CASSSTEVSGKGQPQHF.

The chain couples TRBV5-1 to TRBJ2-7; TCRdb selects TRBD2, and the lack of DNA leaves this call unchecked. The CDR3 loop spans 14 amino acids. Germline CDR1 and CDR2: SGHRS and YFSETQ. The CDR3 loop reads CASSSPGTRGEQYF.

The V and J genes are TRBV20-1 and TRBJ2-5; TCRdb picks TRBD2, but there is no DNA to check that call. CDR1 DFQATT and CDR2 SNEGSKA come from the germline V gene (reference sequence). The CDR3 consists of 14 residues. CDR3 in amino acids: CSAPRGGVKETQYF.